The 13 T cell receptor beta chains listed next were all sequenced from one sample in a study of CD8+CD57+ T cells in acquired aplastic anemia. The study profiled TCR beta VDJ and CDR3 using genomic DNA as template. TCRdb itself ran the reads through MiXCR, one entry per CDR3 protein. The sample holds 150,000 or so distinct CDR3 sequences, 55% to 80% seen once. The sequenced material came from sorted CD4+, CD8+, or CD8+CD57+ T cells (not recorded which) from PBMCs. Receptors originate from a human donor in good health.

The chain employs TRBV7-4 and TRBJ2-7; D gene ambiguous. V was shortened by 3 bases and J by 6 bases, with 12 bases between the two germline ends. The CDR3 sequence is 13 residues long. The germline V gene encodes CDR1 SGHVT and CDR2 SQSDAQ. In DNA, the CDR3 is TGTGCCAGCAGCTTGAATAGGCTAGGCGAGCAGTACTTC. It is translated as CASSLNRLGEQYF. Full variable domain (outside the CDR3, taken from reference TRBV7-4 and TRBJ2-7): GAGVSQSPRYKVAKRGRDVALRCDSISGHVTLYWYRQTLGQGSEVLTYSQSDAQRDKSGRPSGRFSAERPERSVSTLKIQRTEQGDSAVYLCASSLNRLGEQYFGPGTRLTVT.

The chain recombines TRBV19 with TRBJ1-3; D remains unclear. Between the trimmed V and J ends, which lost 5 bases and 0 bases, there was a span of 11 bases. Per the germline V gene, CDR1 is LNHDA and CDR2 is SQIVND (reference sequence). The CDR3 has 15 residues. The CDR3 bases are TGTGCCAGTAGTTCCTGGGTCAGCTCTGGAAACACCATATATTTT. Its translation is CASSSWVSSGNTIYF.

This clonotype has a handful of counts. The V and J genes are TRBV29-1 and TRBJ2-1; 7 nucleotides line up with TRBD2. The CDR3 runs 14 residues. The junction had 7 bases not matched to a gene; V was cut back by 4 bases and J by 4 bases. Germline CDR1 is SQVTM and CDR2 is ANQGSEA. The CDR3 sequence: CSVVGGLPYNEQFF. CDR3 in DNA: TGCAGCGTTGTGGGGGGACTACCTTACAATGAGCAGTTCTTC.

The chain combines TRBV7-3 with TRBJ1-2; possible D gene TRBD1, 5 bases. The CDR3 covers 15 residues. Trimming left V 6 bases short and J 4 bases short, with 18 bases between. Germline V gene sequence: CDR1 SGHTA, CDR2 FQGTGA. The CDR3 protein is CASSPLGVGSYGYTF. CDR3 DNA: TGTGCCAGCAGTCCACTAGGGGTAGGGTCCTATGGCTACACCTTC.

The CDR3 nucleotides read TGCAGCGTTGGGGACGGGCCGACCTTC. It translates to CSVGDGPTF. J is TRBJ1-2 and V is TRBV29-1, with D maybe TRBD1 (5 bases). V lost 4 bases, J lost 14 bases, and 11 bases lay in between. The CDR3 loop spans 9 amino acids. Germline lookup yields CDR1 SQVTM and CDR2 ANQGSEA.

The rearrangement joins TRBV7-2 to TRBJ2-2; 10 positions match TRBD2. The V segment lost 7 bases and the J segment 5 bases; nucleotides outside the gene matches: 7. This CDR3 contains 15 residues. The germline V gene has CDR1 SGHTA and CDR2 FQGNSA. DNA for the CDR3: TGTGCCAGCAAAGGCAGCGGGGGGGGAACCGGGGAGCTGTTTTTT. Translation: CASKGSGGGTGELFF.

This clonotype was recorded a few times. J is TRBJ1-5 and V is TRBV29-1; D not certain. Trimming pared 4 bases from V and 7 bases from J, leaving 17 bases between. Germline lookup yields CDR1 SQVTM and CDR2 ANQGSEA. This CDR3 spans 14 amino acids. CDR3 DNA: TGCAGCGTTGCCATGTCCGGGAGAGACCAGCCCCAGCATTTT. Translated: CSVAMSGRDQPQHF.

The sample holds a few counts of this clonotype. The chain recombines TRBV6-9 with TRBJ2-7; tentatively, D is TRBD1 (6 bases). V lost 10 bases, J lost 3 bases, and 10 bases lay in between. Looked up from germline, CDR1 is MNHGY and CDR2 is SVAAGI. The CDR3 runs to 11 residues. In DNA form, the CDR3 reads TGTGCCACATGGACAGACTACGAGCAGTACTTC. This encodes CATWTDYEQYF.

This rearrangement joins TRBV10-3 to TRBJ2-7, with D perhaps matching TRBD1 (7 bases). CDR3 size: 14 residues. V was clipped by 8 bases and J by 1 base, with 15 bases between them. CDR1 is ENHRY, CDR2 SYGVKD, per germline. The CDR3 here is CAIAGRQGSYEQYF. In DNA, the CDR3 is TGTGCCATCGCCGGGAGACAGGGATCCTACGAGCAGTACTTC.

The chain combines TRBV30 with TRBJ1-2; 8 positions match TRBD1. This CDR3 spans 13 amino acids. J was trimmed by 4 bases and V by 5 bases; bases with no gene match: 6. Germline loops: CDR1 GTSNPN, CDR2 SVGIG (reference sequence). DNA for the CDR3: TGTGCCTGGCGAGCAGGGGGCGCCTATGGCTACACCTTC. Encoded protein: CAWRAGGAYGYTF.

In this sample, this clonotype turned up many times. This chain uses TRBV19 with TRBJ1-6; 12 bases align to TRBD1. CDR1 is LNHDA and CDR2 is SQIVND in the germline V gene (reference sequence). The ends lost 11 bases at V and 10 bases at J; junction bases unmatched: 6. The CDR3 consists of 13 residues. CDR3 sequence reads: CASRGTGGSPLHF. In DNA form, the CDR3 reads TGTGCCTCGAGGGGGACAGGGGGCTCACCCCTCCACTTT.

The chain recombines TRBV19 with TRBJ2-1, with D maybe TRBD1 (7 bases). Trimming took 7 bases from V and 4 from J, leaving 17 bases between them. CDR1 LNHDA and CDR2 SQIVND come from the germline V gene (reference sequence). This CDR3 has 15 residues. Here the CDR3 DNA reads TGTGCCAGTACGGGACAGCGGGCATCTTACAATGAGCAGTTCTTC. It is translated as CASTGQRASYNEQFF.

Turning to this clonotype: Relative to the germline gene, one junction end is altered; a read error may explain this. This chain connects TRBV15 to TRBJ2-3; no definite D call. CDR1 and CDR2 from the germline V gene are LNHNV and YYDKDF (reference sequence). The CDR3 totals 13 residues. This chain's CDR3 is CATSRESTDTQCF. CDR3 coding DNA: TGTGCCACCAGCAGAGAGAGTACAGATACGCAGTGTTTT.